The 27 T cell receptor beta chains presented below share a single source sample, sequenced in a study of tumor-infiltrating lymphocytes in localized non-small cell lung cancer (dated by TCRdb to the early 2020s). Libraries came from the immunoSEQ multiplex PCR assay. TCRdb provides this immuneACCESS table in a form limited to in-frame rearrangements. Some clones are lacking; in checked studies, under half of them reflect an unresolved V gene, and why the rest are absent is not known. In this sample the table shows some 13,000 clones, roughly 74% of which occur a single time. The top ten hold roughly an eighth of the sample. Source material: uninvolved lung tissue not adjacent to the tumor. Source of these receptors: a human donor with non-small cell lung cancer.

The CDR3 DNA reads TGTGCCAGTAACAGGCAGGCCAACACTGAAGCTTTCTTT. This encodes CASNRQANTEAFF. This chain uses TRBV19 with TRBJ1-1; tentatively, D is TRBD1 (5 bases). Trimming cost V 7 bases and J 2 bases, with 11 bases left between them. This CDR3 has 13 amino acids. In germline, CDR1 is LNHDA, CDR2 SQIVND (reference sequence).

This clone appeared once. This chain uses TRBV9 with TRBJ1-2; TRBD1 matches 7 bases. CDR1 is SGDLS, CDR2 YYNGEE, per germline. The CDR3 runs to 16 residues. Trimming at V came to 4 bases and at J to 2 bases, leaving 11 bases not matched to a gene. The CDR3 DNA is TGTGCCAGCAGCCCAGGGGGAGGACTGCTCAACTATGGCTACACCTTC. Translating gives CASSPGGGLLNYGYTF.

This rearrangement joins TRBV27 to TRBJ2-2, with D perhaps matching TRBD1 (5 bases). The CDR3 spans 16 residues. CDR1 is MNHEY, CDR2 SMNVEV, per germline (reference sequence). The ends were cut back, 7 bases at V and 2 bases at J, with 17 bases in the middle. The CDR3 reads CASTKWTQINTGELFF. The CDR3 region has the DNA TGTGCCAGCACCAAGTGGACACAAATTAACACCGGGGAGCTGTTTTTT.

This clone was observed a single time. Here the CDR3 DNA reads TGTGCCAGCAGCTTAATTTCCGACCAGGGCCCCAATGAGCAGTTCTTC. Translated, it gives CASSLISDQGPNEQFF. V and J are TRBV7-2 and TRBJ2-1; weak D call: TRBD1 (5 bases). Trimming stripped 2 bases from V and 6 bases from J, with 17 bases between. The CDR3 has 16 amino acids. Looked up from germline, CDR1 is SGHTA and CDR2 is FQGNSA.

The rearrangement uses TRBV19 and TRBJ2-6; TRBD1 agrees at 7 bases. Trimming cost V 7 bases and J 4 bases; bases outside gene matches: 4. Germline values: CDR1 LNHDA, CDR2 SQIVND (reference sequence). The length of the CDR3 is 14 residues. The CDR3 loop reads CASKTGVGANVLTF. CDR3 sequence (DNA): TGTGCCAGTAAAACAGGGGTCGGGGCCAACGTCCTGACTTTC.

In its sample, this clone ranks as large (0.1 to 1%). The chain couples TRBV28 to TRBJ2-2, with 7 bases that match TRBD2. V was pared by 10 bases and J by 6 bases, with 11 bases of the junction left unmatched. Germline assignment: CDR1 MDHEN and CDR2 SYDVKM. The CDR3 is made up of 14 amino acids. The CDR3, as DNA: TGTGCCACCGTGATAACTAGCGCGGCCGGGGAGCTGTTTTTT. It specifies CATVITSAAGELFF.

The chain couples TRBV27 to TRBJ2-7; tentatively, D is TRBD1 (5 bases). V was trimmed by 5 bases and J by 0 bases, leaving 11 bases between them. This CDR3 contains 14 residues. CDR1 and CDR2 from the germline V gene are MNHEY and SMNVEV (reference sequence). As DNA, the CDR3 is TGTGCCAGCAGTCGTGTAGGGGACTCCTACGAGCAGTACTTC. Encoded protein: CASSRVGDSYEQYF.

The chain's CDR3 is CASSPRGASGRSEQFF. The CDR3 DNA reads TGTGCCAGCAGCCCACGGGGCGCTAGCGGGAGATCTGAGCAGTTCTTC. The rearrangement links TRBV7-6 to TRBJ2-1, with TRBD2 matching over 10 bases. The germline V gene encodes CDR1 SGHVS and CDR2 FNYEAQ. The CDR3 consists of 16 residues. Germline trimming cut 5 bases from V and 9 bases from J; bases unmatched to any gene: 13.

The chain employs TRBV19 and TRBJ2-7; TRBD1 aligns across 9 bases. This CDR3 is built from 13 residues. Germline values: CDR1 LNHDA, CDR2 SQIVND (reference sequence). J was trimmed by 5 bases and V by 6 bases; bases with no gene match: 5. CDR3 bases: TGTGCCAGTAGGGGGACAGGGCTAAACGAGCAGTACTTC. It is translated as CASRGTGLNEQYF.

V and J are TRBV19 and TRBJ1-1; a possible D gene is TRBD1 (6 bases). CDR1 is LNHDA and CDR2 is SQIVND in the germline V gene (reference sequence). The V end lost 4 bases, the J end lost 0 bases, and 9 bases lay between the germline ends. CDR3 length: 14 residues. The CDR3 protein is CASSTGQLNTEAFF. For the CDR3, the DNA is TGTGCCAGTAGTACCGGACAGCTGAACACTGAAGCTTTCTTT. The whole variable domain, remainder taken from reference TRBV19 and TRBJ1-1, is DGGITQSPKYLFRKEGQNVTLSCEQNLNHDAMYWYRQDPGQGLRLIYYSQIVNDFQKGDIAEGYSVSREKKESFPLTVTSAQKNPTAFYLCASSTGQLNTEAFFGQGTRLTVV.

This clone appeared once. The V gene is TRBV30, the J gene TRBJ1-4; D gene ambiguous. The CDR3 length is 17 residues. V was shortened by 4 bases and J by 0 bases, with 18 bases between the two germline ends. Germline CDR1 is GTSNPN and CDR2 is SVGIG (reference sequence). This CDR3 is CAWTRPREASTNEKLFF. In DNA form, the CDR3 reads TGTGCCTGGACTCGCCCCCGGGAGGCCTCAACTAATGAAAAACTGTTTTTT.

The chain employs TRBV5-6 and TRBJ1-3, with D perhaps matching TRBD1 (5 bases). The length of the CDR3 is 17 residues. Looked up from germline, CDR1 is SGHDT and CDR2 is YYEEEE. The ends were cut back, 1 base at V and 2 bases at J, with 16 bases in the middle. The CDR3 bases are TGTGCCAGCAGCTTGTTTCAGGGTCTGGGCACTGGAAACACCATATATTTT. Its translation: CASSLFQGLGTGNTIYF.

A few counts support this clone. The V call is TRBV18, the J call TRBJ2-3, with D unresolved. This CDR3 comprises 12 residues. Germline CDR1 is KGHSH and CDR2 is LQKENI. V was trimmed by 5 bases and J by 0 bases, leaving 3 bases between them. CDR3 coding DNA: TGTGCCAGCTCATCCAGCACAGATACGCAGTATTTT. This gives the protein CASSSSTDTQYF.

The chain is built from TRBV19 and TRBJ1-3, with a tentative D call TRBD1 (5 bases). The CDR3 sequence is 17 residues long. CDR1 is LNHDA and CDR2 is SQIVND in the germline V gene (reference sequence). The V gene lost 9 bases and the J gene lost 0 bases, with 21 bases spanning the gap. CDR3 DNA sequence: TGTGCCAGCTTGGGGCTGGGGCGGGTGAACTCTGGAAACACCATATATTTT. Translated: CASLGLGRVNSGNTIYF.

This clone was seen a single time. Relative to the germline gene, one junction end is altered; a read error may explain this. The chain recombines TRBV19 with TRBJ1-6, with D tentatively TRBD1 (5 bases). In germline, CDR1 is LNHDA, CDR2 SQIVND (reference sequence). The CDR3 length is 15 residues. DNA of the CDR3: TGTGCCAGTAGTCTCCAACGGGACTATTATTCACCCCTCCACTTT. This gives the protein CASSLQRDYYSPLHF.

This chain links TRBV5-1 with TRBJ1-6, with 12 bases aligning to TRBD1. In germline, CDR1 is SGHRS, CDR2 YFSETQ. The CDR3 has 16 amino acids. J lost 7 bases, V lost 2 bases, and 4 bases had no gene match. CDR3 in DNA: TGCGCCAGCAGCTTCACCGGGACAGGGGGCAATTCACCCCTCCACTTT. Protein: CASSFTGTGGNSPLHF.

This CDR3 reads CAKRDRDSNQPQHF. CDR3 coding DNA: TGTGCCAAGCGGGACAGGGATAGCAATCAGCCCCAGCATTTT. The chain combines TRBV19 with TRBJ1-5; 9 positions match TRBD1. V lost 10 bases, J lost 0 bases, and 4 bases stayed unmatched. This CDR3 is 14 amino acids long. Germline values: CDR1 LNHDA, CDR2 SQIVND (reference sequence).

This clone occurred once. The chain uses TRBV29-1 and TRBJ1-2, with D unresolved. Trimming took off 4 bases at V and 2 bases at J, with 11 bases between the two ends. The length of the CDR3 is 13 residues. Germline CDR1 reads SQVTM; CDR2 reads ANQGSEA. CDR3 in DNA: TGCAGCGTTGGGGAGTTATCGAACTATGGCTACACCTTC. This gives the protein CSVGELSNYGYTF.

This CDR3 is CASSPATGLRVNTEAFF. The CDR3 coding sequence is TGTGCCAGCAGCCCCGCGACGGGACTCAGGGTGAACACTGAAGCTTTCTTT. The chain combines TRBV7-9 with TRBJ1-1, with D tentatively TRBD1 (5 bases). V was trimmed by 5 bases and J by 0 bases, leaving 19 bases between them. The germline V gene encodes CDR1 SEHNR and CDR2 FQNEAQ (reference sequence). This CDR3 region has 17 residues.

There are a few counts of this clone. This chain uses TRBV7-9 with TRBJ2-2, with 13 nucleotides matching TRBD2. Germline CDR1 is SEHNR and CDR2 is FQNEAQ (reference sequence). The CDR3 covers 16 residues. V gave up 4 bases and J gave up 8 bases; unmatched junction bases: 7. As DNA, the CDR3 is TGTGCCAGCAGCTCCGGGACTAGCGGGATCAGGGGGGAGCTGTTTTTT. Protein sequence: CASSSGTSGIRGELFF.

This clone showed up just a few times. This chain links TRBV28 with TRBJ2-2, with D perhaps matching TRBD1 (5 bases). Germline lookup yields CDR1 MDHEN and CDR2 SYDVKM. This CDR3 region has 14 residues. V lost 11 bases to trimming and J lost 0 bases, with 13 bases between them. This chain's CDR3 is CASLTGSNTGELFF. The CDR3 DNA reads as TGTGCCTCACTCACAGGATCGAACACCGGGGAGCTGTTTTTT.

CDR3 sequence reads: CASTRDSWRGAFF. The CDR3, as DNA: TGTGCCAGTACTCGGGACAGTTGGAGAGGAGCTTTCTTT. The chain has TRBV7-2 and TRBJ1-1, with TRBD1 matching 7 bases. In germline, CDR1 is SGHTA, CDR2 FQGNSA. V shed 9 bases, J shed 10 bases, and the junction held 14 bases outside the gene matches. There are 13 residues in the CDR3.

This sequence joins TRBV30 and TRBJ2-2; no definite D call. The V gene lost 5 bases and the J gene lost 4 bases, with 8 bases spanning the gap. CDR1 and CDR2 (germline): GTSNPN, SVGIG (reference sequence). The CDR3 covers 12 residues. This chain's CDR3 is CAWGQRTGELFF. The CDR3 nucleotides read TGTGCCTGGGGCCAGCGCACCGGGGAGCTGTTTTTT.

CDR3 in DNA: TGTGCCAGTAGTATAGATCGGGTCTCTGGAAACACCATATATTTT. Translation gives CASSIDRVSGNTIYF. The rearrangement uses TRBV19 and TRBJ1-3; D not certain. V lost 0 bases and J lost 0, with 6 bases in between. The CDR3 covers 15 residues. Germline V gene lookup returns CDR1 LNHDA and CDR2 SQIVND (reference sequence).

The chain has TRBV29-1 and TRBJ1-1, with a possible D match to TRBD1 (5 bases). Trimming left V 3 bases short and J 12 bases short, with 26 bases between. The CDR3 covers 15 residues. Germline-derived CDR1 and CDR2 are SQVTM and ANQGSEA. CDR3 protein: CSVDLKGVGTGGTFF. The CDR3 nucleotides read TGCAGCGTTGATTTAAAGGGAGTAGGGACCGGAGGAACTTTCTTT.

In this sample, this clone turned up once. The V and J genes are TRBV7-9 and TRBJ1-4; 8 bases agree with TRBD1. V trimming: 4 bases; J trimming: 4 bases; junction bases outside the gene matches: 8. The CDR3 totals 16 residues. Germline V lookup: CDR1 SEHNR, CDR2 FQNEAQ (reference sequence). DNA of the CDR3: TGTGCCAGCAGCTCCGGACAGGGCTATTTTAATGAAAAACTGTTTTTT. It codes for CASSSGQGYFNEKLFF.

Comment on this clone: A read error may produce the germline difference seen at one junction end. V gene TRBV5-4 combines with J gene TRBJ2-1; 7 bases match TRBD2. This CDR3 is built from 13 residues. Germline loops: CDR1 SGHNT, CDR2 YYREEE (reference sequence). CDR3: CASSHRDYDEQFF. Written as DNA, the CDR3 is TGTGCCAGCAGCCACCGGGACTACGATGAGCAGTTCTTC.